One and the same sample provided the 9 T cell receptor beta chains below, sequenced in a study of cytomegalovirus exposure and HLA in healthy donors. This PCR relied on a set of 60 Vbeta primers and 13 Jbeta primers. Assay: immunoSEQ multiplex PCR; the TCRdb copy retains only in-frame clones and omits some. The sample has approximately 150,000 clones, around 75% seen once. The sample taken for sequencing was PBMCs. Every receptor here comes from a woman in her 30s in good health and CMV-seronegative.

In DNA, the CDR3 is TGTGCCAGCAGCTTAGTATACGACGGAGGCGGGGAGCAGTACTTC. Translation gives CASSLVYDGGGEQYF. The gene calls are TRBV11-2 and TRBJ2-7; weak D call: TRBD2 (5 bases). The CDR3 has 15 amino acids. The ends were cut back, 1 base at V and 7 bases at J, with 17 bases in the middle. Looked up from germline, CDR1 is SGHAT and CDR2 is FQNNGV.

The genes are TRBV30 and TRBJ2-5, with 9 bases fitting TRBD2. Germline V gene lookup returns CDR1 GTSNPN and CDR2 SVGIG (reference sequence). The V and J ends lost 1 base and 4 bases, in that order; junction bases with no gene match: 10. CDR3 length equals 16 residues. CDR3 region: CAWSAPRRGGRETQYF. For the CDR3, the DNA is TGTGCCTGGAGTGCCCCTCGGCGGGGGGGGAGAGAGACCCAGTACTTC.

The chain is built from TRBV10-3 and TRBJ2-1, with 10 bases identical to TRBD2. Germline CDR1 and CDR2: ENHRY and SYGVKD. V gave up 11 bases and J gave up 5 bases; unmatched junction bases: 12. CDR3 length equals 15 residues. The CDR3 DNA reads as TGTGCCGTCCAACCGCAGCGGGGGGGCAACAATGAGCAGTTCTTC. Its translation: CAVQPQRGGNNEQFF.

The chain couples TRBV27 to TRBJ2-1; 7 bases are a match to TRBD1. Germline trimming cut 6 bases from V and 8 bases from J; bases unmatched to any gene: 13. The germline V gene encodes CDR1 MNHEY and CDR2 SMNVEV (reference sequence). The CDR3 is made up of 15 amino acids. The CDR3 coding sequence is TGTGCCAGCAGAATGGGGTCAGGGGGATTGGATGAGCAGTTCTTC. The encoded protein is CASRMGSGGLDEQFF.

The rearrangement uses TRBV6-5 and TRBJ1-1; D may be TRBD1 (6 bases). CDR3 length equals 14 residues. V lost 4 bases, J lost 7 bases, and 16 bases lay in between. From germline, CDR1 is MNHEY and CDR2 SVGAGI. As DNA, the CDR3 is TGTGCCAGCAGTTCAACAGGGAATAAAGGTGAAGCTTTCTTT. Protein sequence: CASSSTGNKGEAFF.

J is TRBJ2-2 and V is TRBV7-9; D may be TRBD1 (5 bases). The V gene's germline CDR1 is SEHNR and CDR2 FQNEAQ (reference sequence). V was cut by 3 bases and J by 1 base, with 9 bases left in between. This CDR3 comprises 15 residues. This CDR3 reads CASSFWQGNTGELFF. For the CDR3, the DNA is TGTGCCAGCAGCTTTTGGCAGGGGAACACCGGGGAGCTGTTTTTT.

This chain links TRBV27 with TRBJ1-2, with 10 bases fitting TRBD1. The length of the CDR3 is 15 residues. Unmatched junction bases numbered 7, after V lost 5 bases and J lost 4 bases. Germline CDR1 is MNHEY and CDR2 is SMNVEV (reference sequence). CDR3 protein: CASSRPGQGSYGYTF. The DNA of the CDR3 is TGTGCCAGCAGTCGACCGGGACAGGGGTCCTATGGCTACACCTTC.

This chain links TRBV10-3 with TRBJ2-7, with 7 bases matching TRBD1. CDR1 is ENHRY, CDR2 SYGVKD, per germline. The CDR3 totals 15 residues. J gave up 5 bases and V 2 bases, and 9 bases lay outside the gene matches. The CDR3 region has the DNA TGTGCCATCAGTGAGATGTCGGCAGGGGGACACGAGCAGTACTTC. Its translation: CAISEMSAGGHEQYF.

The J gene is TRBJ1-4, the V gene TRBV5-1; D gene unclear. This CDR3 is 14 amino acids long. Per germline, CDR1 SGHRS and CDR2 YFSETQ. V dropped 0 bases and J dropped 2 bases, with 5 bases sitting between them. This chain's CDR3 is CASSLGSTNEKLFF. CDR3 nucleotides: TGCGCCAGCAGCTTGGGGAGCACTAATGAAAAACTGTTTTTT. The whole variable domain, filled in from reference TRBV5-1 and TRBJ1-4, reads KAGVTQTPRYLIKTRGQQVTLSCSPISGHRSVSWYQQTPGQGLQFLFEYFSETQRNKGNFPGRFSGRQFSNSRSEMNVSTLELGDSALYLCASSLGSTNEKLFFGSGTQLSVL.